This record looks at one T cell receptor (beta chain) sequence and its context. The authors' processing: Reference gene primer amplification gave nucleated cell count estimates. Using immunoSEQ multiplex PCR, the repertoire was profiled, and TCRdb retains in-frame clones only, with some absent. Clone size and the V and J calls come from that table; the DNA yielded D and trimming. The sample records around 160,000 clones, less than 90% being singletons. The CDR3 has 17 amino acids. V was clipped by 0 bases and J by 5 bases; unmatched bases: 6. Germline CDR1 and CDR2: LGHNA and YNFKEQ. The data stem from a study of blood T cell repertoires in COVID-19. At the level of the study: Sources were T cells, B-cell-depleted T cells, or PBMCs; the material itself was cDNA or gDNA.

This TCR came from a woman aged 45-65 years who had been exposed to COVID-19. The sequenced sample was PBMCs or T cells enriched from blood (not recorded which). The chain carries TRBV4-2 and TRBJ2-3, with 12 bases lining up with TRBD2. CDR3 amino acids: CASSQDPSGGVRDTQYF. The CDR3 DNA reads TGTGCCAGCAGCCAAGACCCTAGCGGGGGGGTTAGAGATACGCAGTATTTT.